The 5 T cell receptor beta chains below come from one sample, sequenced in a study of blood T cell repertoires in COVID-19. The protocol was immunoSEQ multiplex PCR, while the TCRdb copy is restricted to in-frame clones and leaves out a portion. The table includes some 350,000 clones, roughly nine tenths detected once. Source material: PBMCs or T cells enriched from blood (not recorded which). These receptors all come from a man aged 18-30 years who had recovered from COVID-19.

On this clone itself: This may arise from a read error, as a much more abundant clone is one base away. This sequence joins TRBV27 and TRBJ1-5; a possible D gene is TRBD1 (6 bases). This CDR3 is built from 13 residues. Germline CDR1 is MNHEY and CDR2 is SMNVEV (reference sequence). Between the trimmed V and J ends, which lost 2 bases and 4 bases, there was a span of 6 bases. As DNA, the CDR3 is TGTGCCAGCAGTTTACAGGGGAATCAGCCCCAGCATTTT. The encoded protein is CASSLQGNQPQHF.

V is TRBV10-3 and J is TRBJ2-3; 10 nucleotides agree with TRBD1. The CDR3 loop spans 13 amino acids. Per germline, CDR1 ENHRY and CDR2 SYGVKD. Unmatched junction bases numbered 3, after V lost 8 bases and J lost 4 bases. As DNA, the CDR3 is TGTGCCATCCGACAGGGGGCTTCAGATACGCAGTATTTT. Amino acid sequence: CAIRQGASDTQYF.

The V and J genes are TRBV7-3 and TRBJ2-1; the D gene is possibly TRBD2 (5 bases). CDR1 and CDR2 (germline): SGHTA, FQGTGA. This CDR3 spans 14 amino acids. V was pared by 4 bases and J by 0 bases, with 7 bases between. This chain's CDR3 is CASSSTSSYNEQFF. In DNA form, the CDR3 reads TGTGCCAGCAGCTCAACTAGCTCCTACAATGAGCAGTTCTTC.

This rearrangement joins TRBV28 to TRBJ2-7, with a tentative D call TRBD1 (6 bases). Trimming took 5 bases from V and 0 from J, leaving 17 bases between them. Germline lookup yields CDR1 MDHEN and CDR2 SYDVKM. The CDR3 is 16 amino acids. Here the CDR3 DNA reads TGTGCCAGCAGTCTGACTGACAGGACGGACTCCTACGAGCAGTACTTC. Amino acid sequence: CASSLTDRTDSYEQYF.

This sequence joins TRBV20-1 and TRBJ2-5; tentatively, D is TRBD2 (5 bases). Per germline, CDR1 DFQATT and CDR2 SNEGSKA (reference sequence). V was pared by 3 bases and J by 2 bases, with 10 bases between. The CDR3 is 13 amino acids. The CDR3 reads CSASPGNQETQYF. The CDR3 nucleotides read TGCAGTGCTAGTCCCGGGAATCAAGAGACCCAGTACTTC.